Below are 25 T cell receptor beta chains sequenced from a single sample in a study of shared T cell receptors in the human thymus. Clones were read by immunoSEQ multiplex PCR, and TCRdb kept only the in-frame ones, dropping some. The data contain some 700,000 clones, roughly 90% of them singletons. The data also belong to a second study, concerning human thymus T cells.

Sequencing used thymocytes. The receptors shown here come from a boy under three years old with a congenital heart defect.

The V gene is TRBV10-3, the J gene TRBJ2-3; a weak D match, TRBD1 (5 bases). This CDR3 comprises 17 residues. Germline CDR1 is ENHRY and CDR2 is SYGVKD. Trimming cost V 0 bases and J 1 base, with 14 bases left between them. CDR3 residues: CAISESSPRQCTDTQYF. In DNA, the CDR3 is TGTGCCATCAGTGAGTCGAGTCCGAGACAGTGCACAGATACGCAGTATTTT.

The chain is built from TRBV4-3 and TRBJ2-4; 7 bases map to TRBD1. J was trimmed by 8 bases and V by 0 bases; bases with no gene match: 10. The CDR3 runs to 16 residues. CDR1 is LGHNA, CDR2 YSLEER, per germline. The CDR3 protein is CASSQDYSGGRDIQYF. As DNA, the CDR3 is TGCGCCAGCAGCCAAGATTATTCAGGGGGTAGGGACATTCAGTACTTC.

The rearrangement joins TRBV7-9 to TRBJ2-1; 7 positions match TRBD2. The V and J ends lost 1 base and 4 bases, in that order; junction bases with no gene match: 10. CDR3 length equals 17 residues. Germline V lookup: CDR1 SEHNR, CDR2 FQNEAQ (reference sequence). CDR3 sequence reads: CASSLDPGGGTYNEQFF. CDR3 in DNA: TGTGCCAGCAGCTTAGATCCGGGGGGAGGCACGTACAATGAGCAGTTCTTC.

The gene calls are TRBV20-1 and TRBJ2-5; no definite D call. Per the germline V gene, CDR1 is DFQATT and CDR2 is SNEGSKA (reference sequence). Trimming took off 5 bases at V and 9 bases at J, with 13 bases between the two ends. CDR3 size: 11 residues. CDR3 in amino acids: CSASGQVAQYF. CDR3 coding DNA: TGCAGTGCTTCAGGTCAGGTTGCCCAGTACTTC.

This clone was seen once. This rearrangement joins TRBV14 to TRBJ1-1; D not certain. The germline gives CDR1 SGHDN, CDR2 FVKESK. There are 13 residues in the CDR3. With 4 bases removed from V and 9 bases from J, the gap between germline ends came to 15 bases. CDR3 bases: TGTGCCAGCAGCCGCGAGAGGCGAACCAAAGCTTTCTTT. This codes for CASSRERRTKAFF.

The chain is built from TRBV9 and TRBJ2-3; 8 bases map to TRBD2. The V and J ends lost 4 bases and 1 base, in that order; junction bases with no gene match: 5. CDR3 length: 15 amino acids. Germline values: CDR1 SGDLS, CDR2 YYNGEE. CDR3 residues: CASSISGRGTDTQYF. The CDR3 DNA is TGTGCCAGCAGCATAAGCGGGAGAGGCACAGATACGCAGTATTTT.

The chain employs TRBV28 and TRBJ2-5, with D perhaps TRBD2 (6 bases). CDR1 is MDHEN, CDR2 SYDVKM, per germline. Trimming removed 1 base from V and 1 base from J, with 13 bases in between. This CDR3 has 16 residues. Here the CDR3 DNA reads TGTGCCAGCAGTTTATTACCGCGGGGCTTCCAAGAGACCCAGTACTTC. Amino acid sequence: CASSLLPRGFQETQYF.

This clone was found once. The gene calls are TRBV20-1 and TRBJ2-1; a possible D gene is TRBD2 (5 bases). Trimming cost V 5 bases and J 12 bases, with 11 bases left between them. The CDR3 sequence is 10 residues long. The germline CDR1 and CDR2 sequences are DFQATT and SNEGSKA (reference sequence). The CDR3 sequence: CSAEREGQFF. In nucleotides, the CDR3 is TGCAGTGCTGAGCGTGAGGGGCAGTTCTTC.

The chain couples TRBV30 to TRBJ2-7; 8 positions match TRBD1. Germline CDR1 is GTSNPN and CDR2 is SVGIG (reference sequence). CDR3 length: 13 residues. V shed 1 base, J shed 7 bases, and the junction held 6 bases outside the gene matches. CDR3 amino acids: CAWSGDRLGEQYF. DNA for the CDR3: TGTGCCTGGAGTGGGGACAGGCTGGGGGAGCAGTACTTC.

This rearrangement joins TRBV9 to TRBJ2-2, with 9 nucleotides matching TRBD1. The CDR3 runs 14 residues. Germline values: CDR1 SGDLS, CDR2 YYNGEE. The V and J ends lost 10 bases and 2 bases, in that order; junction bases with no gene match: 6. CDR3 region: CAPYRGPNTGELFF. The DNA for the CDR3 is TGTGCCCCTTACAGGGGGCCAAACACCGGGGAGCTGTTTTTT.

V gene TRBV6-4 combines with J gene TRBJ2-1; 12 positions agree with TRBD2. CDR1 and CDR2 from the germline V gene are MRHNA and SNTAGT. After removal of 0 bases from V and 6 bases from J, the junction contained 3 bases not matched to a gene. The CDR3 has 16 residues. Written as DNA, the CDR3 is TGTGCCAGCAGTGACTCGAAACTAGCGGGAGGCAATGAGCAGTTCTTC. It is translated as CASSDSKLAGGNEQFF.

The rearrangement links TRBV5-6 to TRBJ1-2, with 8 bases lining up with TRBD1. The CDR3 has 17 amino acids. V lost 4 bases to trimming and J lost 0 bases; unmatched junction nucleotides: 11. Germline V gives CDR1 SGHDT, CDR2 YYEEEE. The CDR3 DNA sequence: TGTGCCAGCAGCCGGTGGTTACGGGACAGGACTAACTATGGCTACACCTTC. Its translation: CASSRWLRDRTNYGYTF.

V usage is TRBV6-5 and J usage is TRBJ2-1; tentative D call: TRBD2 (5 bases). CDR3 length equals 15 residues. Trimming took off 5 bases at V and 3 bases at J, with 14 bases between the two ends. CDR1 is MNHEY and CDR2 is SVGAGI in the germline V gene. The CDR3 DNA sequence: TGTGCCAGCAGTCGAGGCGGGCCCCACTACAATGAGCAGTTCTTC. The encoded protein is CASSRGGPHYNEQFF.

This CDR3 reads CAISEPLGLLAQTSNEQFF. The CDR3 region has the DNA TGTGCCATCAGTGAGCCTCTAGGTCTACTAGCTCAGACAAGCAATGAGCAGTTCTTC. This sequence joins TRBV10-3 and TRBJ2-1; a possible D gene is TRBD2 (6 bases). Germline V gene lookup returns CDR1 ENHRY and CDR2 SYGVKD. The CDR3 loop spans 19 amino acids. V was pared by 2 bases and J by 6 bases, with 26 bases between.

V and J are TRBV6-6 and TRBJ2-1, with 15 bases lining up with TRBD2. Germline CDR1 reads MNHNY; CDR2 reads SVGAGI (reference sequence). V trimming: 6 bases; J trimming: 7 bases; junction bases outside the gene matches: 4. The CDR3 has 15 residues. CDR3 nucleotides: TGTGCCAGCAGCCACGGGACTAGCGGGAGGAATGAGCAGTTCTTC. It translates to CASSHGTSGRNEQFF.

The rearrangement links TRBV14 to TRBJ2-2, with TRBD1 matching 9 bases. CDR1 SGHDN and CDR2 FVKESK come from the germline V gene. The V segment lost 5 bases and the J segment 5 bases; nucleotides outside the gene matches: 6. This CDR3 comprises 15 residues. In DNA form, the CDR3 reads TGTGCCAGCAGCAGGGACAGGGAGGAAACCGGGGAGCTGTTTTTT. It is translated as CASSRDREETGELFF. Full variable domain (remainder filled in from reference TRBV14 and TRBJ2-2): EAGVTQFPSHSVIEKGQTVTLRCDPISGHDNLYWYRRVMGKEIKFLLHFVKESKQDESGMPNNRFLAERTGGTYSTLKVQPAELEDSGVYFCASSRDREETGELFFGEGSRLTVL.

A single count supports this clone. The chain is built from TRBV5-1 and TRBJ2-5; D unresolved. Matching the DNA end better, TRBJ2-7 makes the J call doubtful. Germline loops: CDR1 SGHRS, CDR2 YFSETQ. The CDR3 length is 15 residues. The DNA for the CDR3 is TGCGCCAGCAGCTGGGCCCCTAAAGGTACCTACGAGCAGTACTTC. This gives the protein CASSWAPKGTYEQYF.

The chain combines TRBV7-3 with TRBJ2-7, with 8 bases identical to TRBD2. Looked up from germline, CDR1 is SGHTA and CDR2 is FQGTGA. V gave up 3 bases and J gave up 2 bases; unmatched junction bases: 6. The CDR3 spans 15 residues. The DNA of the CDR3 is TGTGCCAGCAGCTTGACTAGCGAGACCACCTACGAGCAGTACTTC. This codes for CASSLTSETTYEQYF.

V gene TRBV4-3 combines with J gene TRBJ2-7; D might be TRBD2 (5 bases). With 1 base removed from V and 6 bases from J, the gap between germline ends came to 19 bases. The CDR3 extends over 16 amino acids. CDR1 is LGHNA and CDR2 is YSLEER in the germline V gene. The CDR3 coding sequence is TGCGCCAGCAGCCAAGTGCGCCGGAGGTCTGGCGCCGAGCAGTACTTC. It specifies CASSQVRRRSGAEQYF.

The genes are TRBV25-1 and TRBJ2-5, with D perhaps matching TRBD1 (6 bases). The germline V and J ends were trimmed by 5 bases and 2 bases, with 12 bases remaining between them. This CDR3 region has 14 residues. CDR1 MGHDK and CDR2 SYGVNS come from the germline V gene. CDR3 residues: CASSLGHGQETQYF. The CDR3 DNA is TGTGCCAGCAGTTTGGGACACGGACAAGAGACCCAGTACTTC.

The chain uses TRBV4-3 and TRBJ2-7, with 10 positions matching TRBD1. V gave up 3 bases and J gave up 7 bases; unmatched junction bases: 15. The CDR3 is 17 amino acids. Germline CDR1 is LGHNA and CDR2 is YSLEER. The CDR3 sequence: CASSQLTGTGEPREQYF. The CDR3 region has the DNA TGCGCCAGCAGCCAGCTGACCGGGACAGGGGAGCCTAGAGAGCAGTACTTC.

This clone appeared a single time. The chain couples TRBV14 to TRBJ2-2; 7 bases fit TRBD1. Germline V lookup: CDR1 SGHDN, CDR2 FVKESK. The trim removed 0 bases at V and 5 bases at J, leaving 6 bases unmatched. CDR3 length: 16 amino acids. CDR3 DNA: TGTGCCAGCAGCCAAGAGGGGGACAGACGGACCGGGGAGCTGTTTTTT. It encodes CASSQEGDRRTGELFF. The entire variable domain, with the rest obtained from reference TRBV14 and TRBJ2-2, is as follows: EAGVTQFPSHSVIEKGQTVTLRCDPISGHDNLYWYRRVMGKEIKFLLHFVKESKQDESGMPNNRFLAERTGGTYSTLKVQPAELEDSGVYFCASSQEGDRRTGELFFGEGSRLTVL.

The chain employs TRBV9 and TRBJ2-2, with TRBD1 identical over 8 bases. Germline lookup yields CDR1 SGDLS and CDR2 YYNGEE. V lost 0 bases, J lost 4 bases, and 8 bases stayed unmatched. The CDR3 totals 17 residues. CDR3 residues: CASSVEERTGPTGELFF. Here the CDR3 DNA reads TGTGCCAGCAGCGTAGAAGAAAGGACAGGGCCCACCGGGGAGCTGTTTTTT.

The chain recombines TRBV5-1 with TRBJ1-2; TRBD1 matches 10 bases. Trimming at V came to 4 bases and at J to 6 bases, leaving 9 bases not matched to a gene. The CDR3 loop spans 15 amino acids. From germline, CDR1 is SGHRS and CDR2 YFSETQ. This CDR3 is CASSVNTGTGDGYTF. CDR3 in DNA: TGCGCCAGCAGCGTAAATACCGGGACAGGGGATGGCTACACCTTC. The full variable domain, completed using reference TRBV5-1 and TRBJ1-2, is KAGVTQTPRYLIKTRGQQVTLSCSPISGHRSVSWYQQTPGQGLQFLFEYFSETQRNKGNFPGRFSGRQFSNSRSEMNVSTLELGDSALYLCASSVNTGTGDGYTFGSGTRLTVV.

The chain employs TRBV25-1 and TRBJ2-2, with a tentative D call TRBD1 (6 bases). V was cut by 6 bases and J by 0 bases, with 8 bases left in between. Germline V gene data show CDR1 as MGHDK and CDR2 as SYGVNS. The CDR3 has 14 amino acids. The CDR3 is CASRDSSNTGELFF. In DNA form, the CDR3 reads TGTGCCAGCAGGGACAGTTCGAACACCGGGGAGCTGTTTTTT.